The entry that follows covers one T cell receptor beta chain sequence. The antigen is not known. CDR1 and CDR2 (germline): LNHNV, YYDKDF (reference sequence). The V end lost 5 bases, the J end lost 2 bases, and 9 bases lay between the germline ends. The CDR3 loop spans 13 amino acids. Using its own MiXCR run on the 5' RACE reads, TCRdb lists one record per CDR3 protein. The repertoire holds roughly 170,000 distinct CDR3 sequences, with about 18% as singletons. This sample is part of a study of T-cell memory formation after mild COVID-19. For the study at large: TCR clusters were mostly confined to one donor each.

Study results and caveats: That cross-reactive memory joined was suggested by some responding clones appearing in pre-infection memory. Mostly located in CM and EM were contracting CD4+ clones, with contracting CD8+ clones located in EMRA. From day 15 to 85, contracting clones were balanced between CD4 and CD8, whereas later expanders leaned toward CD4+.

This chain joins TRBV15 and TRBJ1-1; D gene unclear. The TCR originated in a man between 18 and 35 years old who had mild COVID-19 (a few samples of this study predate the infection). Cell type and time point are not known. The material sequenced was PBMCs or a T cell subset sorted from them (not recorded which). This CDR3 is CATSRTVNTEAFF. In DNA, the CDR3 is TGTGCCACCAGCCGGACGGTTAACACTGAAGCTTTCTTT.